Listed below are T cell receptor beta chains from one sample, sequenced in a study of T cells in Graves' hyperthyroidism and ophthalmopathy. Each CDR3 protein is one row after TCRdb ran MiXCR on the multiplex PCR reads. The data contain 650,000 to 800,000 distinct CDR3 sequences, about 45% of them seen just once; the ten biggest clones take up 6.5% to 9%. The sequenced material came from peripheral blood or thyroid tissue (not recorded which). The source of these receptors is an adult man with Graves' disease, either hyperthyroidism or ophthalmopathy (not recorded which). Each CDR3 is given without its conserved first and last residue. The D gene is left open where the match is weak.

TRBV6-5	TRBJ1-2	-	ASSYLGQNGYT
TRBV29-1	TRBJ2-3	-	SSDSGPGDTQY
TRBV4-1	TRBJ2-5	-	ASSQWEEGQETQY
TRBV15	TRBJ1-2	-	ATSGEIGYGYT
TRBV10-3	TRBJ1-5	-	ASSYGPDGDQPQH
TRBV11-3	TRBJ2-5	-	ASSLGDVAQY
TRBV10-2	TRBJ1-6	-	ASNGEGRNSPLH
TRBV10-3	TRBJ1-2	-	AISESSGGYT
TRBV6-5	TRBJ2-7	-	ASSLSGLNEQY
TRBV20-1	TRBJ1-2	TRBD1	STRQGQRTLSYGYT
TRBV25-1	TRBJ2-7	-	ASLESAANYEQY
TRBV29-1	TRBJ1-2	TRBD1	SVEEDRDGRGGYT
TRBV12-3/TRBV12-4	TRBJ1-2	-	ASRHTGGNYGYT
TRBV20-1	TRBJ1-2	-	SATREVTRGYT
TRBV9	TRBJ2-5	TRBD2	ASSPSGAGDAGETQY
TRBV12-3/TRBV12-4	TRBJ1-1	-	ASSLGPGIAEAF
TRBV19	TRBJ1-1	-	ASSLPPDRRAEAF
TRBV2	TRBJ1-6	-	ASSERGPLSPLH
TRBV20-1	TRBJ2-7	-	SASPLADSYEQY
TRBV3-1	TRBJ1-1	-	ASSHGVWPTEAF
TRBV29-1	TRBJ2-5	-	SVERDRHTETQY
TRBV25-1	TRBJ1-2	-	ASSLEVRDGYT
TRBV5-8	TRBJ1-2	-	ASSQDSLDSLGGYT
TRBV6-5	TRBJ1-3	TRBD1	ASSVQGARVSGNTIY
TRBV12-3/TRBV12-4	TRBJ2-7	-	ASSLVVSHYEQY
TRBV29-1	TRBJ1-1	TRBD1	SVAGGIGGTEAF
TRBV15	TRBJ1-5	TRBD1	ATSRAGTGGSRQPQH
TRBV7-8	TRBJ1-1	TRBD1	ASSFEGGWEAF
TRBV7-6	TRBJ1-5	-	ASSVDWSNQPQH
TRBV11-2	TRBJ2-7	-	ASRETGVYEQY
TRBV12-3/TRBV12-4	TRBJ1-5	TRBD1	ASIRTGGGQPQH
TRBV20-1	TRBJ1-4	-	SARDLNRQEKLF
TRBV15	TRBJ1-2	-	ARRGGAFYGYT
TRBV7-8	TRBJ2-7	-	ASSPRQSSEQY
TRBV5-1	TRBJ1-1	-	ASRETGMNTEAF
TRBV29-1	TRBJ1-5	-	SVGQPNQPQH